What follows are 9 T cell receptor beta chains derived from one specimen sequenced in a study of T-cell memory formation after mild COVID-19 (dated by TCRdb to the early 2020s). Libraries were built with 5' RACE. TCRdb records Illumina NovaSeq 6000 as the sequencer. TCRdb reworked the public reads: Q25 trimming with fastp, MiXCR clone assembly, productive beta chains retained. Rows with one shared CDR3 protein collapse into an entry with the most common genes and DNA. Here the sample has about 560,000 distinct CDR3 sequences; approximately 21% occur a single time. The top ten hold around 9.2% of the sample. What was sequenced was PBMCs or a T cell subset sorted from them (not recorded which). The receptors stem from an adult woman who had mild COVID-19 (a few samples of this study predate the infection). The sample titles of this study are shuffled in the database, so cell type and time point are left out; the donor was told from shared clones.

The genes are TRBV4-2 and TRBJ2-3; 9 bases align to TRBD2. From germline, CDR1 is LGHNA and CDR2 YNFKEQ. Losses at the gene ends were 10 bases for V and 5 bases for J; bases not matched to a gene: 16. The CDR3 has 16 residues. CDR3 loop: CAINRCGGARLDTQYF. The DNA of the CDR3 is TGTGCCATAAACCGTTGCGGGGGGGCTCGTCTAGATACGCAGTATTTT.

This clonotype has just a few counts. V usage is TRBV7-7 and J usage is TRBJ2-5, with 7 positions matching TRBD1. Germline trimming cut 1 base from V and 5 bases from J; bases unmatched to any gene: 10. CDR3 length equals 16 residues. CDR1 is SSHAT and CDR2 is FNYEAQ in the germline V gene (reference sequence). The CDR3 sequence: CASSLEQGMVTETQYF. The CDR3 bases are TGTGCCAGCAGCTTAGAACAGGGGATGGTTACGGAGACCCAGTACTTC. The whole variable domain, filled in from reference TRBV7-7 and TRBJ2-5, reads GAGVSQSPRYKVTKRGQDVTLRCDPISSHATLYWYQQALGQGPEFLTYFNYEAQPDKSGLPSDRFSAERPEGSISTLTIQRTEQRDSAMYRCASSLEQGMVTETQYFGPGTRLLVL.

The chain couples TRBV7-2 to TRBJ2-1; the match to TRBD2 covers 7 bases. J lost 1 base, V lost 5 bases, and 5 bases had no gene match. Germline CDR1 and CDR2: SGHTA and FQGNSA. The CDR3 sequence is 15 residues long. CDR3 sequence: CASSTKRGSYNEQFF. Here the CDR3 DNA reads TGTGCCAGCAGCACCAAGCGGGGATCCTACAATGAGCAGTTCTTC.

This clonotype occurred a few times. The chain links TRBV7-9 to TRBJ2-5; 8 nucleotides line up with TRBD2. Germline V gives CDR1 SEHNR, CDR2 FQNEAQ (reference sequence). J lost 4 bases, V lost 0 bases, and 1 base had no gene match. CDR3 length equals 14 residues. CDR3: CASSLAREGETQYF. The CDR3 DNA is TGTGCCAGCAGCTTAGCCCGGGAGGGAGAGACCCAGTACTTC.

The rearrangement joins TRBV6-2 or TRBV6-3 to TRBJ1-4; D unresolved. The CDR3 is 14 amino acids. CDR1 MNHEY and CDR2 SVGEGT come from the germline V gene. V was trimmed by 2 bases and J by 5 bases, leaving 9 bases between them. In nucleotides, the CDR3 is TGTGCCAGCAGTTACGGGGTATTGAATGAAAAACTGTTTTTT. Protein sequence: CASSYGVLNEKLFF.

The chain links TRBV24-1 to TRBJ2-5; 9 bases align to TRBD2. CDR3 length: 17 amino acids. The V gene end was trimmed by 6 bases and the J gene end by 0 bases; junction bases not matched to a gene: 10. Per the germline V gene, CDR1 is KGHDR and CDR2 is SFDVKD. The CDR3 DNA reads TGTGCCACCAGTTTCGGGCGGGGGGGCCCTTACCAAGAGACCCAGTACTTC. Translation gives CATSFGRGGPYQETQYF.

V usage is TRBV3-1 and J usage is TRBJ2-1, with unresolved D. The CDR3 is made up of 15 amino acids. The V gene lost 0 bases and the J gene lost 4 bases, with 10 bases spanning the gap. Germline-derived CDR1 and CDR2 are LGHDT and YNNKEL (reference sequence). CDR3 protein: CASSQELGPYNEQFF. CDR3 DNA: TGTGCCAGCAGCCAAGAATTGGGTCCTTACAATGAGCAGTTCTTC.

This clonotype occurred a few times. The rearrangement uses TRBV5-1 and TRBJ1-3; 7 nucleotides match TRBD1. V shed 3 bases and J 4 bases; nucleotides not matched to a gene: 7. The CDR3 extends over 15 amino acids. Looked up from germline, CDR1 is SGHRS and CDR2 is YFSETQ. CDR3 nucleotides: TGCGCCAGCAGCTCAGGGGGTCTGAACGGAAACACCATATATTTT. Encoded protein: CASSSGGLNGNTIYF.

This clonotype was recorded at least ten times. V gene TRBV14 combines with J gene TRBJ2-1; 10 positions agree with TRBD1. The V gene's germline CDR1 is SGHDN and CDR2 FVKESK. The junction had 12 bases not matched to a gene; V was cut back by 4 bases and J by 6 bases. The CDR3 length is 17 residues. The CDR3 is CASSRMPGQGSGNEQFF. In DNA, the CDR3 is TGTGCCAGCAGCCGAATGCCGGGACAGGGGTCCGGCAATGAGCAGTTCTTC.